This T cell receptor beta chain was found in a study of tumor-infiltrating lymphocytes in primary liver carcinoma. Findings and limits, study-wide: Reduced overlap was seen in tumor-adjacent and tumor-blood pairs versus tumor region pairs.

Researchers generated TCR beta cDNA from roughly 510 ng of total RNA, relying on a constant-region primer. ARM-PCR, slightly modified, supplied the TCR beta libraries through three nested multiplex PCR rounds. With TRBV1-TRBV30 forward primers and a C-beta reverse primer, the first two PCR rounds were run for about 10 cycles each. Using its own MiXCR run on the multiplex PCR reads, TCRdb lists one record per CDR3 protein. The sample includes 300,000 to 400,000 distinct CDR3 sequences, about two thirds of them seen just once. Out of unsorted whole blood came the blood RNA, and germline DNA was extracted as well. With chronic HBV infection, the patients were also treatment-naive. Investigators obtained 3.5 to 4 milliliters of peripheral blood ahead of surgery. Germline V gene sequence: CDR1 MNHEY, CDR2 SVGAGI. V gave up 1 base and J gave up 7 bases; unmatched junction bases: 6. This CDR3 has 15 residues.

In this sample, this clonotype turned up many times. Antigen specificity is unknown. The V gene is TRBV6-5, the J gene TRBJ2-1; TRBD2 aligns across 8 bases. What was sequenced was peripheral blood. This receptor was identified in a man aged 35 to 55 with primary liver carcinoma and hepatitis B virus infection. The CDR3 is CASSYYREGRNEQFF. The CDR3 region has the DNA TGTGCCAGCAGTTACTATCGGGAGGGTCGGAATGAGCAGTTCTTC.